Listed below are T cell receptor beta chains from one sample, sequenced in a study of radiotherapy plus CTLA-4 blockade in lung cancer. Sequencing used immunoSEQ multiplex PCR; TCRdb keeps in-frame clones, though not all of them. This sample yields approximately 100,000 clones, of which 75% to 85% are seen a single time; 3% to 4% belongs to the top ten. This specimen consisted of peripheral blood, obtained from a patient treated with radiotherapy plus ipilimumab. These receptors originate from a human donor with non-small cell lung cancer who had a partial response to radiotherapy plus ipilimumab. Each CDR3 is given with its conserved first and last residue. Each record gives: J gene, V gene, D gene, clone size, CDR3 DNA, CDR3 protein. A D gene is named only where the DNA matches it firmly. Clone size appears in some rows only: once, few, many, or a class for an expanded clone.

>TRBJ1-1|TRBV5-4|.|.
TGTGCCAGCAGCCGCGACACGTACACTGAAGCTTTCTTT
CASSRDTYTEAFF
>TRBJ2-5|TRBV28|TRBD2|.
TGTGCCAGCAGTTCGGTTAGGGCTAGCGGGAGTCAAGAGACCCAGTACTTC
CASSSVRASGSQETQYF
>TRBJ1-2|TRBV11-2|TRBD1|.
TGTGCCAGCAGCTTAAGGGGGACAGCCTATGGCTACACCTTC
CASSLRGTAYGYTF
>TRBJ1-1|TRBV10-1|.|.
TGCGCCAGCACAGGGTGGAACACTGAAGCTTTCTTT
CASTGWNTEAFF
>TRBJ1-3|TRBV2|.|few
TGTGCCAGCAAGAGGGATCTAACTGGAAACACCATATATTTT
CASKRDLTGNTIYF
>TRBJ2-5|TRBV4-2|.|few
TGTGCCAGCAGCCAAGGGGGGAGCGGGCTTCAAGAGACCCAGTACTTC
CASSQGGSGLQETQYF
>TRBJ2-5|TRBV14|TRBD1|once
TGTGCCAGCAGCCAAGAGATCGGGGTAACAGGGGAGTACCAAGAGACCCAGTACTTC
CASSQEIGVTGEYQETQYF
>TRBJ2-2|TRBV28|TRBD2|few
TGTGCCAGCAGAACTAGCGGGAGAGGAAACACCGGGGAGCTGTTTTTT
CASRTSGRGNTGELFF
>TRBJ1-4|TRBV15|TRBD1|.
TGTGCCACACGGGGGGACAGGGGTTCTGAAAAACTGTTTTTT
CATRGDRGSEKLFF
>TRBJ2-7|TRBV10-3|TRBD1|once
TGTGCAACCTCGGGACAGGCCCCCTACGAGCAGTACTTC
CATSGQAPYEQYF
>TRBJ1-1|TRBV7-2|TRBD1|.
TGTGCCAGCAGCTCAACAGGGGCGAACACTGAAGCTTTCTTT
CASSSTGANTEAFF
>TRBJ2-3|TRBV4-1|.|.
TGCGCCAGCAGCCAAGATGGGGCAGGCACAGATACGCAGTATTTT
CASSQDGAGTDTQYF
>TRBJ2-2|TRBV27|.|.
TGTGCCAGCAGTTTTGAGTCTCGCGTCCCCGGGGAGCTGTTTTTT
CASSFESRVPGELFF
>TRBJ2-5|TRBV29-1|.|.
TGCAGCGTAGAGGGGAGGAACTTGCAAGAGACCCAGTACTTC
CSVEGRNLQETQYF
>TRBJ2-1|TRBV5-1|.|few
TGCGCCAGCAGCGTGAGCGGATCTTCCTACAATGAGCAGTTCTTC
CASSVSGSSYNEQFF
>TRBJ1-5|TRBV6-1|.|.
TGTGCCAGCAGCCTGTATTACAGGGAGCCCCAGCATTTT
CASSLYYREPQHF
>TRBJ2-5|TRBV6-5|TRBD2|.
TGTGCCAGCAGTTCACTAGCGGACTTCCAAGAGACCCAGTACTTC
CASSSLADFQETQYF
>TRBJ1-2|TRBV6-5|TRBD1|.
TGTGCCAGTCTTTGGACAGGGAGGGGGTATGGCTACACCTTC
CASLWTGRGYGYTF
>TRBJ2-3|TRBV7-2|TRBD1|once
TGTGCCAGCAGCCTTAGGACAGGGGGAACAGATACGCAGTATTTT
CASSLRTGGTDTQYF
>TRBJ2-1|TRBV7-9|.|once
TGTGCCAGCACCTACTACACGAATGAGCAGTTCTTC
CASTYYTNEQFF
>TRBJ1-1|TRBV28|.|.
TGTGCCAGCAGTTCGCCTAACCGGGGGAACACTGAAGCTTTCTTT
CASSSPNRGNTEAFF
>TRBJ2-5|TRBV4-2|.|.
TGTGCCAGCAGCCAAGGGGGCGCGGGACTGGGAGAGACCCAGTACTTC
CASSQGGAGLGETQYF
>TRBJ2-7|TRBV27|TRBD1|.
TGTGCCAGCAGTAAACGGGACAGTTACTACGAGCAGTACTTC
CASSKRDSYYEQYF
>TRBJ1-1|TRBV5-1|TRBD1|.
TGCGCCAGCAGCAGCGACAGGGGGCGCGGGAACACTGAAGCTTTCTTT
CASSSDRGRGNTEAFF
>TRBJ2-5|TRBV2|TRBD2|.
TGTGCCAGCAGTGAGTTTGGCCTAGCGGATAAAGAGACCCAGTACTTC
CASSEFGLADKETQYF
>TRBJ2-7|TRBV14|.|.
TGTGCCAGCAGCCAAGAGGGCAGTGGCAATTACGAGCAGTACTTC
CASSQEGSGNYEQYF
>TRBJ1-4|TRBV30|.|.
TGTGCCTGGATGGGGGGATATGAAAAACTGTTTTTT
CAWMGGYEKLFF
>TRBJ1-3|TRBV25-1|.|.
TGTGCCAGCAGTGAGCAGGGAGGAAACACCATATATTTT
CASSEQGGNTIYF
>TRBJ2-7|TRBV2|.|.
TGTGCCAGCAGCTTCAGCAGAGGGTACGAGCAGTACTTC
CASSFSRGYEQYF
>TRBJ2-1|TRBV9|.|.
TGTGCCAGCAGCATAAGACAAGGAGGTGGCTATGAGCAGTTCTTC
CASSIRQGGGYEQFF
>TRBJ1-1|TRBV18|.|.
TGTGCCAGCTCACCGTTTACAGGCAGAACGAACACTGAAGCTTTCTTT
CASSPFTGRTNTEAFF
>TRBJ1-2|TRBV28|.|.
TGTGCCAGCAGGGGAGGGGGGGCGAAAGGCTACACCTTC
CASRGGGAKGYTF
>TRBJ2-2|TRBV9|TRBD1|.
TGTGCCAGCAGCGACGGGACAGTGGACACCGGGGAGCTGTTTTTT
CASSDGTVDTGELFF
>TRBJ1-2|TRBV5-1|TRBD1|.
TGCGCCAGCAGCCCAGGGGGCGCGTGGAACTATGGCTACACCTTC
CASSPGGAWNYGYTF
>TRBJ2-7|TRBV6-1|TRBD1|.
TGTGCCAGCAGTAAGTCGGGACAGTACGAGCAGTACTTC
CASSKSGQYEQYF
>TRBJ2-1|TRBV27|TRBD2|.
TGTGCCAGCGCACTAGCGGGAGTCTACAATGAGCAGTTCTTC
CASALAGVYNEQFF
>TRBJ1-2|TRBV6-5|.|.
TGTGCCAGCAGTTACGGCGGCAGTTCTAACTATGGCTACACCTTC
CASSYGGSSNYGYTF
>TRBJ2-1|TRBV7-3|TRBD2|few
TGTGCCAGCAGCCCCAGGACTGAGGGACTAGCGGGAGTTCGCTACAATGAGCAGTTCTTC
CASSPRTEGLAGVRYNEQFF
>TRBJ2-1|TRBV6-1|TRBD2|.
TGTGCCAGCAGTAGGACTAGCGGGAGTGGTTATGAGCAGTTCTTC
CASSRTSGSGYEQFF
>TRBJ2-7|TRBV19|.|.
TGTGCCAGTAGTATCGGGGGGCACGAGCAGTACTTC
CASSIGGHEQYF
>TRBJ2-1|TRBV19|TRBD2|.
TGTGCCAGTTCCGGGACTAGCGGGTATAGCTCCTACAATGAGCAGTTCTTC
CASSGTSGYSSYNEQFF
>TRBJ1-5|TRBV19|.|.
TGTGCCAGTAGTATTGAGGCAGGGCTTCGTCAGCCCCAGCATTTT
CASSIEAGLRQPQHF
>TRBJ1-1|TRBV28|.|few
TGTGCCAGCAGTCAGGGTAGGAACACTGAAGCTTTCTTT
CASSQGRNTEAFF
>TRBJ1-2|TRBV5-1|.|.
TGCGCCAGCAGCTTGGAGCCAGGGCATGGAGGCTACACCTTC
CASSLEPGHGGYTF
>TRBJ1-2|TRBV29-1|.|.
TGCAGCGTTCAGGGGCCCTTCGACACCTTC
CSVQGPFDTF
>TRBJ2-5|TRBV30|TRBD1|.
TGTGCCTGGAGTGTACGGGGGACAGGAGGAGGGGAGACCCAGTACTTC
CAWSVRGTGGGETQYF
>TRBJ1-2|TRBV4-2|.|.
TGTGCCAGCAGCCAAAACAGGGATAACTATGGCTACACCTTC
CASSQNRDNYGYTF
>TRBJ2-1|TRBV27|.|once
TGTGCCAGCAGTCAGCCAGGGAATGAGCAGTTCTTC
CASSQPGNEQFF
>TRBJ2-3|TRBV7-3|TRBD1|.
TGTGCCAGCAGCAGAGGACAGGGAGTAACAGATACGCAGTATTTT
CASSRGQGVTDTQYF
>TRBJ2-5|TRBV10-3|TRBD1|.
TGTGCCATCAGTGTAGGACAGGGCGAGACCCAGTACTTC
CAISVGQGETQYF
>TRBJ2-5|TRBV6-5|.|.
TGTGCCAGCAGTTACTCGCAGGGGAGAGAGACCCAGTACTTC
CASSYSQGRETQYF
>TRBJ2-5|TRBV5-1|TRBD2|.
TGCGCCAGCAGCCCGAACGGGGCTAGCGGAGCCCAAGAGACCCAGTACTTC
CASSPNGASGAQETQYF
>TRBJ1-4|TRBV5-5|TRBD1|few
TGTGCCAGCAGCTACAGGGGGACTAATGAAAAACTGTTTTTT
CASSYRGTNEKLFF
>TRBJ1-2|TRBV28|.|few
TGTGCCAGCAGCCTGCAGGGTGTTGGCTACACCTTC
CASSLQGVGYTF
>TRBJ1-5|TRBV6-5|.|.
TGTGCCAGCAGTCCAGGACAGTTCCAGCCCCAGCATTTT
CASSPGQFQPQHF